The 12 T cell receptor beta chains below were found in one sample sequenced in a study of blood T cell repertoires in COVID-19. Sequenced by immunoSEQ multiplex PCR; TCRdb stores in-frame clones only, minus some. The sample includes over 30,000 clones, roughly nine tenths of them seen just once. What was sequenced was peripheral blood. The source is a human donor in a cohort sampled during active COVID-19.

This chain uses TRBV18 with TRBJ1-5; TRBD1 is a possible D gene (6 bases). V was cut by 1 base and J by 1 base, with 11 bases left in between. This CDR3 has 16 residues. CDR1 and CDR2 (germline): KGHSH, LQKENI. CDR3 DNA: TGTGCCAGCTCACCACAGGCAGGGGCGAGCAATCAGCCCCAGCATTTT. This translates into CASSPQAGASNQPQHF.

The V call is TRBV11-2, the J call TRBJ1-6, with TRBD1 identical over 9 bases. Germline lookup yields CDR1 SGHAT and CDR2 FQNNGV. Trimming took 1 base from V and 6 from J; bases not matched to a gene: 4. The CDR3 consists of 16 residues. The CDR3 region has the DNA TGTGCCAGCAGCTTAGGGACAGGGGCCCTTAATTCACCCCTCCACTTT. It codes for CASSLGTGALNSPLHF.

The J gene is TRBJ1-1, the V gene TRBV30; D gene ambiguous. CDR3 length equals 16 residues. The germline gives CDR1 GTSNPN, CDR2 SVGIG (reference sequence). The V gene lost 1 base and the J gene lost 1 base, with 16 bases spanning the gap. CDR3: CAWSGRGGSSNTEAFF. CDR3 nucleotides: TGTGCCTGGAGTGGTCGGGGTGGCAGCTCGAACACTGAAGCTTTCTTT.

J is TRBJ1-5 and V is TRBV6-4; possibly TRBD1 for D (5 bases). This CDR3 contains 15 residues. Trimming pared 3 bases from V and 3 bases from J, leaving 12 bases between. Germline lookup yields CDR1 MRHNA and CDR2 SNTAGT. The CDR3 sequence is CASSEARVFNQPQHF. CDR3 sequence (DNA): TGTGCCAGCAGTGAAGCCAGGGTTTTCAATCAGCCCCAGCATTTT.

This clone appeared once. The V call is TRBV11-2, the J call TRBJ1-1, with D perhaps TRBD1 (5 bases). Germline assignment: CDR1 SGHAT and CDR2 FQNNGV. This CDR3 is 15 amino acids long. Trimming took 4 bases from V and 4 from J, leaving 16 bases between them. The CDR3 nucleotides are TGTGCCAGCAGCTCTCTCAAGGGGAAGGCCACTGAAGCTTTCTTT. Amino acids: CASSSLKGKATEAFF. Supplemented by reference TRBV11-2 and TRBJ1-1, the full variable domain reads EAGVAQSPRYKIIEKRQSVAFWCNPISGHATLYWYQQILGQGPKLLIQFQNNGVVDDSQLPKDRFSAERLKGVDSTLKIQPAKLEDSAVYLCASSSLKGKATEAFFGQGTRLTVV.

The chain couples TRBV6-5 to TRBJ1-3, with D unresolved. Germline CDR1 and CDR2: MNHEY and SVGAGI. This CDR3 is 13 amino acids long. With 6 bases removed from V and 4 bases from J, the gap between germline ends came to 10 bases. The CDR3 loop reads CASSQHPGNTIYF. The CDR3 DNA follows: TGTGCCAGCAGCCAACACCCCGGAAACACCATATATTTT.

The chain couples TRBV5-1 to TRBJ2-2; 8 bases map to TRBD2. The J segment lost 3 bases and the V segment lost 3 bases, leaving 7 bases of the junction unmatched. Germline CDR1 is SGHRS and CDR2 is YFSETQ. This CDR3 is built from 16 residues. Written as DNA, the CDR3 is TGCGCCAGCAGCTGGGCGGGGGGAGTCGACACCGGGGAGCTGTTTTTT. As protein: CASSWAGGVDTGELFF.

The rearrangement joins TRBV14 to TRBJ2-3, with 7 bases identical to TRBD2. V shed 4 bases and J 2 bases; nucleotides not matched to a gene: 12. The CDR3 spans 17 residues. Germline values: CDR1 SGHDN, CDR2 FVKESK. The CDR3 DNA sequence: TGTGCCAGCAGCCCCTATCTCCGCGGGGGTAACACAGATACGCAGTATTTT. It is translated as CASSPYLRGGNTDTQYF. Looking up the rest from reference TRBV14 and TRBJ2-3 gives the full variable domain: EAGVTQFPSHSVIEKGQTVTLRCDPISGHDNLYWYRRVMGKEIKFLLHFVKESKQDESGMPNNRFLAERTGGTYSTLKVQPAELEDSGVYFCASSPYLRGGNTDTQYFGPGTRLTVL.

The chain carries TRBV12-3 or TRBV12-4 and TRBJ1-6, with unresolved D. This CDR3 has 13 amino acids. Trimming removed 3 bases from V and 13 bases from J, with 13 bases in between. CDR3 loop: CASSFDSELPLHF. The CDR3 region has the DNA TGTGCCAGCAGTTTCGATTCTGAACTTCCCCTCCACTTT.

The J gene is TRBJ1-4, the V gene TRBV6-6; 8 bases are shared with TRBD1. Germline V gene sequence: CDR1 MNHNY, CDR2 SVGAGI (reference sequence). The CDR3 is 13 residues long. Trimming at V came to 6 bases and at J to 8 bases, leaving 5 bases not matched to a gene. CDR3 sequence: CASRKTGEEKLFF. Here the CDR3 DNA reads TGTGCCAGCAGAAAGACAGGGGAAGAAAAACTGTTTTTT.

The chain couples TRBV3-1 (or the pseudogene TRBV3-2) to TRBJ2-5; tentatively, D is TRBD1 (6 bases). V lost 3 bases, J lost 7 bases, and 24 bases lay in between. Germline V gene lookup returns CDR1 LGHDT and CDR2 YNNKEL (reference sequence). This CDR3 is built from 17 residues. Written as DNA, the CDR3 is TGTGCCAGCAGCCACGCCTCCTCAACAGGGAGTAGGGGGACCCAGTACTTC. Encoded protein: CASSHASSTGSRGTQYF.

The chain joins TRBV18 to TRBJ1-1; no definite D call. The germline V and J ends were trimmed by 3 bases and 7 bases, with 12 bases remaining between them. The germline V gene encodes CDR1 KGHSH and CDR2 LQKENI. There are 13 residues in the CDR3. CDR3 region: CASSPLAGDEAFF. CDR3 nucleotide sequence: TGTGCCAGCTCACCCCTGGCCGGGGATGAAGCTTTCTTT.